This is a list of T cell receptor beta chains from one sample in a study of CD8+ T cells in alopecia areata. The data were produced by immunoSEQ multiplex PCR, yet TCRdb's version contains in-frame clones alone and is incomplete. The sample consists of around 300,000 clones, 60% of them appearing once. The sequencing here drew on CD4+ T cells sorted from blood, taken around week 54, from a patient treated with tofacitinib. The source is a human donor with alopecia areata. Both conserved end residues are part of each CDR3. The D gene is left open where the match is weak. Clone size, where shown, is once, few, many, or a class for clones that have expanded.

CDR3 DNA: TGCGCCAGCAGTTTGACAGGAATCACAGATACGCAGTATTTT
CDR3 protein: CASSLTGITDTQYF
clone size: NA
J gene: TRBJ2-3
D gene: NA
V gene: TRBV5-1

CDR3 DNA: TGTGCCAGCAGTCGGGCCGGCACAGATACGCAGTATTTT
CDR3 protein: CASSRAGTDTQYF
clone size: few
J gene: TRBJ2-3
D gene: NA
V gene: TRBV6-5

CDR3 DNA: TGTGCCAGCAGCATTAGCCCAAGGAGGGGATCTAACTATGGCTACACCTTC
CDR3 protein: CASSISPRRGSNYGYTF
clone size: NA
J gene: TRBJ1-2
D gene: NA
V gene: TRBV13

CDR3 DNA: TGTGCCAGCTCACCGCCTGACAGGGGGCAGGATGGCTACACCTTC
CDR3 protein: CASSPPDRGQDGYTF
clone size: NA
J gene: TRBJ1-2
D gene: TRBD1
V gene: TRBV18

CDR3 DNA: TGTGCCATCAGGGCCGGGATGACTAGCGCTAGAGAGACCCAGTACTTC
CDR3 protein: CAIRAGMTSARETQYF
clone size: NA
J gene: TRBJ2-5
D gene: TRBD2
V gene: TRBV10-3

CDR3 DNA: TGTGCCAGCTCACTAAATGAGGATTACAATGAGCAGTTCTTC
CDR3 protein: CASSLNEDYNEQFF
clone size: NA
J gene: TRBJ2-1
D gene: NA
V gene: TRBV18

CDR3 DNA: TGTGCCAGTAGTATTGAGATCCGGACTGGCTACACCTTC
CDR3 protein: CASSIEIRTGYTF
clone size: NA
J gene: TRBJ1-2
D gene: NA
V gene: TRBV19

CDR3 DNA: TGCGCCAGCAGCTCACCTGATACGCAGTATTTT
CDR3 protein: CASSSPDTQYF
clone size: once
J gene: TRBJ2-3
D gene: NA
V gene: TRBV5-1

CDR3 DNA: TGTGCCAGCAGCTTAGGTACAGCTAATGAAAAACTGTTTTTT
CDR3 protein: CASSLGTANEKLFF
clone size: few
J gene: TRBJ1-4
D gene: NA
V gene: TRBV7-8

CDR3 DNA: TGTGCCAGTACACAAGGCTATGGCTACACCTTC
CDR3 protein: CASTQGYGYTF
clone size: NA
J gene: TRBJ1-2
D gene: NA
V gene: TRBV6-5

CDR3 DNA: TGCGCCAGCGGATTGACAGGAAATTCGGACAATGAGCAGTTCTTC
CDR3 protein: CASGLTGNSDNEQFF
clone size: NA
J gene: TRBJ2-1
D gene: NA
V gene: TRBV10-2

CDR3 DNA: TGTGCCTGGAGTTCCTCCGACAGGGGCAATCAGCCCCAGCATTTT
CDR3 protein: CAWSSSDRGNQPQHF
clone size: once
J gene: TRBJ1-5
D gene: TRBD1
V gene: TRBV30

CDR3 DNA: TGTGCCAGCAGCTTAAAACCCCCGGTGAAGACCCAGTACTTC
CDR3 protein: CASSLKPPVKTQYF
clone size: NA
J gene: TRBJ2-5
D gene: NA
V gene: TRBV5-8

CDR3 DNA: TGTGCCAGCAGCTACGAGCATCTGTTCTTC
CDR3 protein: CASSYEHLFF
clone size: NA
J gene: TRBJ2-1
D gene: NA
V gene: TRBV7-2

CDR3 DNA: TGCGCCAGCAGCTATGGTTCCGCAGGGGGAACTGAAGCTTTCTTT
CDR3 protein: CASSYGSAGGTEAFF
clone size: NA
J gene: TRBJ1-1
D gene: TRBD1
V gene: TRBV5-1

CDR3 DNA: TGTGCCGCGAACAAAGGCTCCTACGAGCAGTACTTC
CDR3 protein: CAANKGSYEQYF
clone size: NA
J gene: TRBJ2-7
D gene: NA
V gene: TRBV30

CDR3 DNA: TGTGCCAGCAGCCCTCAGGGCTACGGTGGCTACACCTTC
CDR3 protein: CASSPQGYGGYTF
clone size: NA
J gene: TRBJ1-2
D gene: NA
V gene: TRBV9

CDR3 DNA: TGTGCCAGCAGCATCGGGGGGGCCCCCACAGATACGCAGTATTTT
CDR3 protein: CASSIGGAPTDTQYF
clone size: NA
J gene: TRBJ2-3
D gene: TRBD2
V gene: TRBV7-2

CDR3 DNA: TGTGCCAGCCAACTAAGCGGGGGGGCCTACAATGAGCAGTTCTTC
CDR3 protein: CASQLSGGAYNEQFF
clone size: NA
J gene: TRBJ2-1
D gene: TRBD2
V gene: TRBV2

CDR3 DNA: TGTGCCTGGAGTGCTGGACGGAACCAAGAGACCCAGTACTTC
CDR3 protein: CAWSAGRNQETQYF
clone size: NA
J gene: TRBJ2-5
D gene: NA
V gene: TRBV30

CDR3 DNA: TGCAGCGACATACGGGGGGAGACCCAGTACTTC
CDR3 protein: CSDIRGETQYF
clone size: few
J gene: TRBJ2-5
D gene: NA
V gene: TRBV29-1

CDR3 DNA: TGTGCCAGCAGCTTAGGCGGCAGCTATGGCTACACCTTC
CDR3 protein: CASSLGGSYGYTF
clone size: NA
J gene: TRBJ1-2
D gene: NA
V gene: TRBV7-9

CDR3 DNA: TGCAGCGTAGCCCAGGGAACCGGGGCCAACGTCCTGACTTTC
CDR3 protein: CSVAQGTGANVLTF
clone size: few
J gene: TRBJ2-6
D gene: NA
V gene: TRBV29-1

CDR3 DNA: TGTGCCAGCAGCTTGGCCAGCGGATACAATGAGCAGTTCTTC
CDR3 protein: CASSLASGYNEQFF
clone size: NA
J gene: TRBJ2-1
D gene: NA
V gene: TRBV5-6

CDR3 DNA: TGCAGTGCCGGAGGGAATGAAAAACTGTTTTTT
CDR3 protein: CSAGGNEKLFF
clone size: NA
J gene: TRBJ1-4
D gene: NA
V gene: TRBV20-1

CDR3 DNA: TGTGCCAGCAGTCAAAGGACAGGGGGCGTAGTTACGCAGTATTTT
CDR3 protein: CASSQRTGGVVTQYF
clone size: few
J gene: TRBJ2-3
D gene: TRBD1
V gene: TRBV6-5

CDR3 DNA: TGTGCCAGTAGTACCGTCAGAGATTCACCCCTCCACTTT
CDR3 protein: CASSTVRDSPLHF
clone size: NA
J gene: TRBJ1-6
D gene: NA
V gene: TRBV19